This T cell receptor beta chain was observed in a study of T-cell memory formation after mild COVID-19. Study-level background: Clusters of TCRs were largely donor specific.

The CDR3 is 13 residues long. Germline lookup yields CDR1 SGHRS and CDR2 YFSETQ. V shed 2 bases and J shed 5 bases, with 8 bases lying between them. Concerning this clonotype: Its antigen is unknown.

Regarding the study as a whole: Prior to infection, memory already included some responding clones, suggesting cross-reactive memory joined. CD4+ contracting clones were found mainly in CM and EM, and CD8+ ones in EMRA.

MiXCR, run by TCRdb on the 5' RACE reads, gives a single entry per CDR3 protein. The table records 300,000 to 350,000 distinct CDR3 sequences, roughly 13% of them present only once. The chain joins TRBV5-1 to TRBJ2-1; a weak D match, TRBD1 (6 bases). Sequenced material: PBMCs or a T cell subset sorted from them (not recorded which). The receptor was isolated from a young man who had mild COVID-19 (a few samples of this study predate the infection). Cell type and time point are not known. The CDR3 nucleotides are TGCGCCAGCAGCTTCGGACAGAACAATGAGCAGTTCTTC. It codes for CASSFGQNNEQFF. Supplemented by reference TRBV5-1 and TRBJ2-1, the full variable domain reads KAGVTQTPRYLIKTRGQQVTLSCSPISGHRSVSWYQQTPGQGLQFLFEYFSETQRNKGNFPGRFSGRQFSNSRSEMNVSTLELGDSALYLCASSFGQNNEQFFGPGTRLTVL.